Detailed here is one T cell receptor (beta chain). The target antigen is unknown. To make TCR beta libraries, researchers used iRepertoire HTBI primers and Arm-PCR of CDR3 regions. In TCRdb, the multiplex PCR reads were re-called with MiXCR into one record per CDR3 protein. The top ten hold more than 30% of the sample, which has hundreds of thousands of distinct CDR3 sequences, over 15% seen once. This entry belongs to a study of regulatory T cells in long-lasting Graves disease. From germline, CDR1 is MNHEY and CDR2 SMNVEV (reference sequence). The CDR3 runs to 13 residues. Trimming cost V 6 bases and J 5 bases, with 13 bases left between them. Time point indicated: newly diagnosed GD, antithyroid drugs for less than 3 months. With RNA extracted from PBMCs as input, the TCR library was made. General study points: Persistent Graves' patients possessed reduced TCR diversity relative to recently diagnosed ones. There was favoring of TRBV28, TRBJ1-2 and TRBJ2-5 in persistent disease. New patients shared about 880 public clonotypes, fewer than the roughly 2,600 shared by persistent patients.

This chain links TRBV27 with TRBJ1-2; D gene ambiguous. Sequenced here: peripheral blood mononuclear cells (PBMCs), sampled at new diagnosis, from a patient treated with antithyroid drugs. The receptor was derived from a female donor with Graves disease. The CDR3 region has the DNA TGTGCCAGCAGAGCTAGACACGAATATGGCTACACCTTC. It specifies CASRARHEYGYTF.